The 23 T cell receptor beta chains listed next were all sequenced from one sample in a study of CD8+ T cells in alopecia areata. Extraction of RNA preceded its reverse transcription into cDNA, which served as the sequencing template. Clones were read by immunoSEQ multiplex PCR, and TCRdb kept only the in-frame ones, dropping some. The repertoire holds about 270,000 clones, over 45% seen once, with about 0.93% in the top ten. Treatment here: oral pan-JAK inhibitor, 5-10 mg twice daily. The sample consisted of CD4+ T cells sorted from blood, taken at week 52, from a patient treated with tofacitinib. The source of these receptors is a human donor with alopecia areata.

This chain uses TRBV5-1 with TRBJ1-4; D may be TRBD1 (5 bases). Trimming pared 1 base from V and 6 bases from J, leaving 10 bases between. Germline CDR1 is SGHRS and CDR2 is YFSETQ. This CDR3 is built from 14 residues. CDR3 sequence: CASSLQQEDEKLFF. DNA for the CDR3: TGCGCCAGCAGCTTGCAACAGGAGGATGAAAAACTGTTTTTT.

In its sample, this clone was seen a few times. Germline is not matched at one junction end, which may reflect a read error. The CDR3: CASTGQQPF. The CDR3 DNA reads as TGTGCCAGCACAGGCCAACAACCATTT. The rearrangement joins TRBV27 to TRBJ2-2; D unclear. CDR3 size: 9 residues. CDR1 and CDR2 (germline): MNHEY, SMNVEV (reference sequence).

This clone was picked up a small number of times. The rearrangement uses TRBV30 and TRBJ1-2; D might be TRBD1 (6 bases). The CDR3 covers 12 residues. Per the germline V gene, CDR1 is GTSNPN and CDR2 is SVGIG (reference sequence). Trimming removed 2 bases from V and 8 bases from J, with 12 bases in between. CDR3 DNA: TGTGCCTGGAGTCCGGGACAAGGCGGCTACACCTTC. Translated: CAWSPGQGGYTF.

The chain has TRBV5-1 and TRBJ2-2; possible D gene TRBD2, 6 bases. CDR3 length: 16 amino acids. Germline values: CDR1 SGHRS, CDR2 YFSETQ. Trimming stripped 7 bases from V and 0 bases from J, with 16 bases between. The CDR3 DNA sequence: TGCGCCAGCGAGAGGGCGGGGTCCCCGAACACCGGGGAGCTGTTTTTT. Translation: CASERAGSPNTGELFF.

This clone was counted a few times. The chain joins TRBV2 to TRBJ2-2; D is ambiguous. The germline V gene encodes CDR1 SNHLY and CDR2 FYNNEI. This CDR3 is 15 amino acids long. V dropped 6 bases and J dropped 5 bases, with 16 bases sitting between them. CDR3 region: CASSAEPWMTGELFF. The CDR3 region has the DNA TGTGCCAGCAGCGCGGAACCCTGGATGACCGGGGAGCTGTTTTTT.

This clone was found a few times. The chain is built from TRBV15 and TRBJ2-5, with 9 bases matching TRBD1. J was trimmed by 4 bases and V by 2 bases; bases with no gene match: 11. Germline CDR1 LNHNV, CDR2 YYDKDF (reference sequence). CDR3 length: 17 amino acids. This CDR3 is CATSRQQGAQSGETQYF. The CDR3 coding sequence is TGTGCCACCAGCAGACAACAGGGGGCTCAGAGTGGAGAGACCCAGTACTTC.

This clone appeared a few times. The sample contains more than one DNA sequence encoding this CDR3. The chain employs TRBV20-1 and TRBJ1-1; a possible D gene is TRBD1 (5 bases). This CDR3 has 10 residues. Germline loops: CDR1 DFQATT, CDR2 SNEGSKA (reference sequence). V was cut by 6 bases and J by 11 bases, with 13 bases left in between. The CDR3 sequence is CSARGRGAFF. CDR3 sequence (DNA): TGCAGTGCCCGCGGACGGGGGGCTTTCTTT.

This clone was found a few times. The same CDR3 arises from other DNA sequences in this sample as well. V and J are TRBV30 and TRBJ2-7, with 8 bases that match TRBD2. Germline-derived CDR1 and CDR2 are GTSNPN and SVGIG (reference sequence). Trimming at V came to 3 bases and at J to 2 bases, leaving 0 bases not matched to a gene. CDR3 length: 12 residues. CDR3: CAWSGGAYEQYF. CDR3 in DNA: TGTGCCTGGAGCGGGGGGGCCTACGAGCAGTACTTC.

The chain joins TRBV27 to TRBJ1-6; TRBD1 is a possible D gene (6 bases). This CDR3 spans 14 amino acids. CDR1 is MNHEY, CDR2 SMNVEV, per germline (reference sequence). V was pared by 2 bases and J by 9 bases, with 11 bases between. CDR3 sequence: CASSLTGQGSPLHF. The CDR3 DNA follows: TGTGCCAGCAGTTTAACAGGGCAAGGTTCACCCCTCCACTTT.

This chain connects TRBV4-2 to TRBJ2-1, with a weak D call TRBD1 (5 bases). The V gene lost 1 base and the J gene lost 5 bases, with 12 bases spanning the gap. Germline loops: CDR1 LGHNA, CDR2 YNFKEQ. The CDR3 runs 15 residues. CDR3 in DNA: TGTGCCAGCAGCCAAGTAGGGGATACAGACAATGAGCAGTTCTTC. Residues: CASSQVGDTDNEQFF.

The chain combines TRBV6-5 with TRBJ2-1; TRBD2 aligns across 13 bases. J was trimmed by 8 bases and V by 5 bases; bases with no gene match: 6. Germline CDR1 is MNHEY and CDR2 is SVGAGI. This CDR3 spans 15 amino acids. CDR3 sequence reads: CASSRLAGGLDEQFF. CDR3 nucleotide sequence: TGTGCCAGCAGTCGACTAGCGGGGGGCTTGGATGAGCAGTTCTTC.

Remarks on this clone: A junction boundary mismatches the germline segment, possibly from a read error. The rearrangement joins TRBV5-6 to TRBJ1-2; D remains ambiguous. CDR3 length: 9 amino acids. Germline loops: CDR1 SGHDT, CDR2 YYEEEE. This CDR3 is CASSFGPHF. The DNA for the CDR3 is TGTGCCAGCAGCTTCGGGCCCCACTTC. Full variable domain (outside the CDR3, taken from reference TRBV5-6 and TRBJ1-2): DAGVTQSPTHLIKTRGQQVTLRCSPKSGHDTVSWYQQALGQGPQFIFQYYEEEERQRGNFPDRFSGHQFPNYSSELNVNALLLGDSALYLCASSFGPHFGSGTRLTVV.

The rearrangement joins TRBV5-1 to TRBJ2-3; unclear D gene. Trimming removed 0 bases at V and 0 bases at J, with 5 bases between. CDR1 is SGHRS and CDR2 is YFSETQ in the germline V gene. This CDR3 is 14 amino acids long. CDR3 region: CASSLDGSTDTQYF. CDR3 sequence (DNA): TGCGCCAGCAGCTTGGACGGCAGCACAGATACGCAGTATTTT.

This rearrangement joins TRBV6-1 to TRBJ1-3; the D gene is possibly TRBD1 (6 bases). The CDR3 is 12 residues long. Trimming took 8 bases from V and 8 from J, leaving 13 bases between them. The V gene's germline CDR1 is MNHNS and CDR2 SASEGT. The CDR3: CASGDTWDTIYF. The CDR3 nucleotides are TGTGCCAGCGGGGACACCTGGGACACCATATATTTT.

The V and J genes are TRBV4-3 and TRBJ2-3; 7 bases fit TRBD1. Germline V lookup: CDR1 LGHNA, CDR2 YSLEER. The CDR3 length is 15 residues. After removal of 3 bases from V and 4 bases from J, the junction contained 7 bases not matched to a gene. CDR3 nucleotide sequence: TGCGCCAGCAGCCAGAACAGGGGCCGTGCAGATACGCAGTATTTT. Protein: CASSQNRGRADTQYF.

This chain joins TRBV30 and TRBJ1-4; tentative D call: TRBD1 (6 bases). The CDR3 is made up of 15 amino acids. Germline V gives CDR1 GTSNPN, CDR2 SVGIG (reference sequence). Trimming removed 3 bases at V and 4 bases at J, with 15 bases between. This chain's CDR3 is CAWSSPRGSNEKLFF. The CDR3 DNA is TGTGCCTGGAGCTCTCCCAGGGGAAGTAATGAAAAACTGTTTTTT.

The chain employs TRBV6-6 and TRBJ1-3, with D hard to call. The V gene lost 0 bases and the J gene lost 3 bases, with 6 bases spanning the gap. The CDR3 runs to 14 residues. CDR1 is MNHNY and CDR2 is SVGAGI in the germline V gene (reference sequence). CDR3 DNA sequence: TGTGCCAGCAGTTACTCAGACGGTGGAAACACCATATATTTT. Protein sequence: CASSYSDGGNTIYF.

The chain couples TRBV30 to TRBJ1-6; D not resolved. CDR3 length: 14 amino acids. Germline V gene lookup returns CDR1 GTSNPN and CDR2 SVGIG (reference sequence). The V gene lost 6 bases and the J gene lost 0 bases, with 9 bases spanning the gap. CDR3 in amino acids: CACRFISYNSPLHF. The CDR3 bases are TGTGCCTGCCGATTCATCTCCTATAATTCACCCCTCCACTTT.

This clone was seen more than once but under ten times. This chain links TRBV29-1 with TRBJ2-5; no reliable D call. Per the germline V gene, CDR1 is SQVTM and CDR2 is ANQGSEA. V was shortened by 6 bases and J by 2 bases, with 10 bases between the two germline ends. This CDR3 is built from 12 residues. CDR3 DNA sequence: TGCAGCGTCACTGTTGATCAAGAGACCCAGTACTTC. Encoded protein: CSVTVDQETQYF.

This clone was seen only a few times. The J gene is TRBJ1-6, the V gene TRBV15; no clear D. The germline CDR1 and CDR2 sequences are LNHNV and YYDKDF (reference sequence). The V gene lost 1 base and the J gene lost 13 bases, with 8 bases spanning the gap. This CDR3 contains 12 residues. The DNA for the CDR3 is TGTGCCACCAGCAGAGTTTCTGGCCCCCTCCACTTT. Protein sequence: CATSRVSGPLHF.

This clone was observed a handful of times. Here the CDR3 reads CATRPGGLNTEAFF. The CDR3 coding sequence is TGTGCCACCCGTCCAGGGGGGCTGAACACTGAAGCTTTCTTT. The V gene is TRBV10-3, the J gene TRBJ1-1; 7 bases agree with TRBD1. The V segment lost 10 bases and the J segment 0 bases; nucleotides outside the gene matches: 8. This CDR3 is 14 amino acids long. Germline V gene sequence: CDR1 ENHRY, CDR2 SYGVKD.

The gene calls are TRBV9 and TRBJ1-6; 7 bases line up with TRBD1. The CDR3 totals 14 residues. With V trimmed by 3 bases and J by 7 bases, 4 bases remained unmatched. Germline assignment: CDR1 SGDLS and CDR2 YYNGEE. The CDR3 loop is CASSAAGGNSPLHF. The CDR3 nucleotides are TGTGCCAGCAGCGCCGCAGGGGGGAATTCACCCCTCCACTTT.

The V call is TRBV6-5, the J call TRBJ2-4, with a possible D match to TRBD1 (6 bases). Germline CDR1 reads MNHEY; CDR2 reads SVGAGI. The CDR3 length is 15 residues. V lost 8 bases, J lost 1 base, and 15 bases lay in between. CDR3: CASGALGQAKNIQYF. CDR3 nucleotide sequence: TGTGCCAGCGGTGCCCTCGGACAGGCCAAAAACATTCAGTACTTC.